The 2 T cell receptor beta chains below all came from one sample that was sequenced in a study of blood T cell repertoires in COVID-19. Produced via immunoSEQ multiplex PCR; TCRdb's table is partial and in-frame only. The table records just over 300,000 clones, roughly 90% of them present only once. The sample consisted of peripheral blood. The receptors were gathered from a woman in her thirties with COVID-19, enrolled during active disease.

V and J are TRBV27 and TRBJ1-4, with 7 bases aligning to TRBD1. Germline CDR1 MNHEY, CDR2 SMNVEV (reference sequence). The junction had 13 bases not matched to a gene; V was cut back by 4 bases and J by 8 bases. CDR3 length equals 16 residues. CDR3 in amino acids: CASSSGPTGRREKLFF. Here the CDR3 DNA reads TGTGCCAGCAGTTCGGGCCCGACAGGGCGAAGGGAAAAACTGTTTTTT.

This clone was observed a single time. The chain recombines TRBV19 with TRBJ1-2; the match to TRBD1 covers 9 bases. The V segment lost 1 base and the J segment 1 base; nucleotides outside the gene matches: 1. Germline V gives CDR1 LNHDA, CDR2 SQIVND (reference sequence). The CDR3 consists of 15 residues. CDR3 DNA: TGTGCCAGTAGTATAGGGACAGGGGTTAACTATGGCTACACCTTC. As protein: CASSIGTGVNYGYTF.